This T cell receptor (beta chain) stems from a study of blood T cell repertoires in COVID-19. Germline V gene sequence: CDR1 SEHNR, CDR2 FQNEAQ (reference sequence). V gave up 7 bases and J gave up 0 bases, with 20 bases separating them. The CDR3 runs 17 residues. Here immunoSEQ multiplex PCR was the method, and the copy in TCRdb shows in-frame clones only, minus some. The sample lists roughly 190,000 clones, around 86% occurring once. The chain links TRBV7-9 to TRBJ2-3; TRBD2 might be the D (6 bases). The TCR sequence derives from a woman over 75 in a cohort sampled during active or convalescent COVID-19. Sequencing was performed on peripheral blood. The chain's CDR3 is CASTRTGEAFSTDTQYF. The CDR3 nucleotides are TGTGCCAGCACGCGGACTGGGGAGGCCTTTAGCACAGATACGCAGTATTTT.